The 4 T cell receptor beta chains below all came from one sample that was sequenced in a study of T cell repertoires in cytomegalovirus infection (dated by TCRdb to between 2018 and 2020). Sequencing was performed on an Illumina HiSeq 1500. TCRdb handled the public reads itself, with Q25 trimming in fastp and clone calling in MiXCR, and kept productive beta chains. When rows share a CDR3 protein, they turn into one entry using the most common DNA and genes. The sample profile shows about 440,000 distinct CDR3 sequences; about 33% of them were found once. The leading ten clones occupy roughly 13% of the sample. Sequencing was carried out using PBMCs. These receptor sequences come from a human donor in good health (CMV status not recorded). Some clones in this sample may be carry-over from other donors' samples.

CDR3 amino acids: CSISRSGNTESFF. In nucleotides, the CDR3 is TGTTCCATCAGCCGTTCAGGGAACACTGAATCCTTCTTT. The V and J genes are TRBV7-2 and TRBJ1-1; possible D gene TRBD1, 5 bases. Germline V gene lookup returns CDR1 SGHTA and CDR2 FQGNSA. The CDR3 consists of 13 residues.

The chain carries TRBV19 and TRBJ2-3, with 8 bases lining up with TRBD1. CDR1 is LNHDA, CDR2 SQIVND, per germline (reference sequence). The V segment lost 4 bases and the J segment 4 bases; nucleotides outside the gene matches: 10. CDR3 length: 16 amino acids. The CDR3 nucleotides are TGTGCCAGTAGTAAGCGACAGGGGCCGGGAGCAGATACGCAGTATTTT. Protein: CASSKRQGPGADTQYF.

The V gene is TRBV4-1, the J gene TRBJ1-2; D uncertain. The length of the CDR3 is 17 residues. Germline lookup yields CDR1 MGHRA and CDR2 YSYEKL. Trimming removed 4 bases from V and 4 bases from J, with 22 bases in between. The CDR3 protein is CASSRQEAANSSYGYTF. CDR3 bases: TGCGCCAGCAGCCGTCAGGAGGCAGCTAACTCTAGCTATGGCTACACCTTC.

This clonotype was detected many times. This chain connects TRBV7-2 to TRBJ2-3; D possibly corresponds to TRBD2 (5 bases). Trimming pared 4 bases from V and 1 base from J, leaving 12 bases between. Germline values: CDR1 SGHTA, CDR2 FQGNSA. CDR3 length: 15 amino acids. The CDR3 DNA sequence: TGTGCCAGCAGCTCGACTATCGGGGGCACAGATACGCAGTATTTT. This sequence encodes CASSSTIGGTDTQYF. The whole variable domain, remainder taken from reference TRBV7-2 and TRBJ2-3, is GAGVSQSPSNKVTEKGKDVELRCDPISGHTALYWYRQSLGQGLEFLIYFQGNSAPDKSGLPSDRFSAERTGGSVSTLTIQRTQQEDSAVYLCASSSTIGGTDTQYFGPGTRLTVL.